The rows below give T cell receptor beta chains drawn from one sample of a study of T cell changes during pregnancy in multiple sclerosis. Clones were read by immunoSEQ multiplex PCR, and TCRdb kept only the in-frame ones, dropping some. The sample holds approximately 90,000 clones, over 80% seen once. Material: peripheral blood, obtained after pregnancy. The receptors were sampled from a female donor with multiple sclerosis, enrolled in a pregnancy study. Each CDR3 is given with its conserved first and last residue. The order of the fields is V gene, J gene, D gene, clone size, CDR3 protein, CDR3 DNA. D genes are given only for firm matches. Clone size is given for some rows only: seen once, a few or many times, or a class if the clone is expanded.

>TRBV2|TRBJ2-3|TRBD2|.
CASTGDYWGTDTQYF
TGTGCCAGCACCGGGGACTACTGGGGCACAGATACGCAGTATTTT
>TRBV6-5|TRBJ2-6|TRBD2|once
CASALGGTGANVLTF
TGTGCCAGCGCCCTGGGGGGGACTGGGGCCAACGTCCTGACTTTC
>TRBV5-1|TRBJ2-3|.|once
CASRAGGSTDTQYF
TGCGCCAGCAGGGCAGGGGGGTCTACAGATACGCAGTATTTT
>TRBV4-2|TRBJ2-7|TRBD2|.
CASSQVGGTSGFYEQYF
TGTGCCAGCAGCCAAGTGGGAGGGACTAGCGGGTTCTACGAGCAGTACTTC
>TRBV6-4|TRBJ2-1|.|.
CASSDWGASGEGEQFF
TGTGCCAGCAGTGACTGGGGGGCTAGCGGTGAGGGAGAGCAGTTCTTC
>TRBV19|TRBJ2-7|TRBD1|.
CASSIQGQGAAYEQYF
TGTGCCAGTAGTATACAGGGACAGGGGGCGGCCTACGAGCAGTACTTC
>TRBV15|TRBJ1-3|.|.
CASRAGSGNTIYF
TGTGCTTCTCGAGCGGGCTCTGGAAACACCATATATTTT
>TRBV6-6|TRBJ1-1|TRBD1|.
CASSYSRQGLEAFF
TGTGCCAGCAGTTACTCCCGACAGGGGCTTGAAGCTTTCTTT
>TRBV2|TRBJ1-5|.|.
CASTGGLIQPQHF
TGTGCCAGCACTGGAGGGCTAATTCAGCCCCAGCATTTT
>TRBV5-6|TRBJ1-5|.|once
CASSPGVTGNQPQHF
TGTGCCAGCAGCCCTGGGGTTACAGGGAATCAGCCCCAGCATTTT
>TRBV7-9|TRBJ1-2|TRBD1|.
CASSPGQISRRYGYTF
TGTGCCAGCAGCCCGGGACAGATCTCAAGAAGATATGGCTACACCTTC
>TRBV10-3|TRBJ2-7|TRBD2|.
CAISEPGGQGGYEQYF
TGTGCCATCAGTGAGCCGGGGGGGCAGGGCGGTTACGAGCAGTACTTC
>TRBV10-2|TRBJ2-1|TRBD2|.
CASRPGLAGANEQFF
TGCGCCAGCAGACCGGGACTAGCGGGAGCTAATGAGCAGTTCTTC
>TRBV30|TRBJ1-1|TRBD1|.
CAWTRGQGMNTEAFF
TGTGCCTGGACCCGAGGACAGGGCATGAACACTGAAGCTTTCTTT
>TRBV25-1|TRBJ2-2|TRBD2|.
CASSRLAGAGELFF
TGTGCCAGCAGCCGACTAGCGGGTGCCGGGGAGCTGTTTTTT
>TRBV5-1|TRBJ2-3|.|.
CASSLPQGQTQYF
TGCGCCAGCAGCTTGCCCCAGGGACAAACGCAGTATTTT
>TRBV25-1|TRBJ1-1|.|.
CASSEIQGYTEAFF
TGTGCCAGCAGTGAGATTCAGGGGTACACTGAAGCTTTCTTT
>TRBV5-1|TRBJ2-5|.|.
CASSLFTGNQETQYF
TGCGCCAGCAGCTTGTTTACAGGCAACCAAGAGACCCAGTACTTC
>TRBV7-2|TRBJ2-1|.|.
CASSLAGQHSYNEQFF
TGTGCCAGCAGCTTAGCCGGACAGCACTCCTACAATGAGCAGTTCTTC
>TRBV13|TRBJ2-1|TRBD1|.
CASSPTGAVEQFF
TGTGCCAGCAGCCCAACAGGGGCCGTTGAGCAGTTCTTC
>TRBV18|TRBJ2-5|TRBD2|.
CASSFKFVTSGGTSQETQYF
TGTGCCAGCTCATTTAAGTTCGTGACTAGCGGGGGGACCTCACAAGAGACCCAGTACTTC
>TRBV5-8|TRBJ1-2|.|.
CASPKGGSNYGYTF
TGTGCCAGCCCGAAGGGGGGGTCCAACTATGGCTACACCTTC
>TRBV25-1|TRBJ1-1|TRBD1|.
CASSVSRDRREAFF
TGTGCCAGCAGTGTTTCACGGGACAGGCGAGAAGCTTTCTTT
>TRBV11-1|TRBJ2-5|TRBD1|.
CASSLKGAETQYF
TGTGCCAGCAGCTTAAAGGGGGCTGAGACCCAGTACTTC
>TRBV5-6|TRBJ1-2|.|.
CASSFGEGTFSYGYTF
TGTGCCAGCAGCTTTGGGGAGGGAACTTTTTCCTATGGCTACACCTTC
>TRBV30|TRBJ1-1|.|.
CAWSVQENTEAFF
TGTGCCTGGAGTGTACAAGAGAACACTGAAGCTTTCTTT
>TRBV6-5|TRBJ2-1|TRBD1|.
CASSFGQGYNEQFF
TGTGCCAGCAGTTTCGGACAGGGATACAATGAGCAGTTCTTC
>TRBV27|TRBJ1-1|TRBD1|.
CASSPMDRLAEAFF
TGTGCCAGCAGCCCTATGGACAGGTTGGCCGAAGCTTTCTTT
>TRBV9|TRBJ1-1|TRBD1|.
CASSTRQGNTEAFF
TGTGCCAGCAGCACCCGACAGGGTAACACTGAAGCTTTCTTT
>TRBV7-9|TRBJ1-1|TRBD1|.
CASSFDRVTEAFF
TGTGCCAGCAGCTTTGACAGGGTGACTGAAGCTTTCTTT
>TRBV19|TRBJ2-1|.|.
CASTKILGNEQFF
TGTGCCAGTACCAAGATACTAGGAAATGAGCAGTTCTTC
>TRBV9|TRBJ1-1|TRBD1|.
CASSVVRDRVWNTEAFF
TGTGCCAGCAGCGTAGTTCGGGACAGGGTGTGGAACACTGAAGCTTTCTTT
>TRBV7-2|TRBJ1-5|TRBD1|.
CASSLSGGGNQPQHF
TGTGCCAGCAGCTTATCAGGGGGTGGCAATCAGCCCCAGCATTTT
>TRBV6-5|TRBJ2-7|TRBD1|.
CASSYGGQGISYEQYF
TGTGCCAGCAGTTACGGGGGACAGGGTATCTCCTACGAGCAGTACTTC
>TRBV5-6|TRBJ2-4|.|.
CASSWGGRGAGNIQYF
TGTGCCAGCAGCTGGGGGGGAAGGGGGGCCGGAAACATTCAGTACTTC
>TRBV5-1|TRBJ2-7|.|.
CASSLDREQYF
TGCGCCAGCAGCCTAGACAGGGAGCAGTACTTC
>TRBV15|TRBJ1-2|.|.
CATSRGGSHGYTF
TGTGCCACCAGCCGTGGGGGGAGCCATGGCTACACCTTC
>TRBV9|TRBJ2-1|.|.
CASSASGVGGNEQFF
TGTGCCAGCAGCGCCTCGGGGGTCGGGGGAAATGAGCAGTTCTTC
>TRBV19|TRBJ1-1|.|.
CASSRRAEAFF
TGTGCCAGTAGTCGGAGGGCTGAAGCTTTCTTT
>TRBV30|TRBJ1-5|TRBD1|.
CAWSEAQGAGNQPQHF
TGTGCCTGGAGCGAAGCACAGGGGGCGGGCAATCAGCCCCAGCATTTT
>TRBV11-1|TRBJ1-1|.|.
CASSTGRTEAFF
TGTGCCAGCAGCACAGGGCGGACTGAAGCTTTCTTT
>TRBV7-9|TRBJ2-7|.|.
CASSDQQVTEQYF
TGTGCCAGCAGCGATCAACAGGTAACCGAGCAGTACTTC
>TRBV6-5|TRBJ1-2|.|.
CASSVTGFYGYTF
TGTGCCAGCAGCGTAACAGGGTTCTATGGCTACACCTTC
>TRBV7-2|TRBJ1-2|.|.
CASSWPGGAGYTF
TGTGCCAGCAGCTGGCCCGGGGGAGCTGGCTACACCTTC
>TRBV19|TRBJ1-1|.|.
CASSPWQRTEAFF
TGTGCCAGTAGTCCCTGGCAGAGGACTGAAGCTTTCTTT
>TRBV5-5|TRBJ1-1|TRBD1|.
CASSIGQGIGEAFF
TGTGCCAGCAGCATCGGACAGGGGATCGGGGAAGCTTTCTTT
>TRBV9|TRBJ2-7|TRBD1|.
CASSVTGDWGEQYF
TGTGCCAGCAGCGTTACAGGGGATTGGGGAGAGCAGTACTTC
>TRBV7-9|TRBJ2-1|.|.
CASSLAAGPYNEQFF
TGTGCCAGCAGCTTAGCCGCGGGACCCTACAATGAGCAGTTCTTC
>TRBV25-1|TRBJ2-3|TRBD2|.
CASSEFGGSTDTQYF
TGTGCCAGCAGTGAATTCGGGGGGAGCACAGATACGCAGTATTTT
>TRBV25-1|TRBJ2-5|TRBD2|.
CASSEWEGGETQYF
TGTGCCAGCAGTGAATGGGAGGGTGGGGAGACCCAGTACTTC
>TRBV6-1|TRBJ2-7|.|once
CASSSRTLAYEQYF
TGTGCCAGCAGTTCCCGAACCCTAGCCTACGAGCAGTACTTC
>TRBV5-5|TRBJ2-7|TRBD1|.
CASSAGQGTYEQYF
TGTGCCAGCAGCGCGGGACAGGGGACCTACGAGCAGTACTTC